A selection of T cell receptor beta chains follows, all from one sample in a study of blood T cell repertoires in COVID-19. Produced via immunoSEQ multiplex PCR; TCRdb's table is partial and in-frame only. The repertoire has about 160,000 clones, around 84% of them found once; the top ten carry under 2.5%. The sequenced sample consisted of peripheral blood. The source of these receptors is a man aged 70-80 years with acute or convalescent COVID-19. Both conserved end residues are part of each CDR3. The D gene is left open where the match is weak. Only some rows state a clone size, as once, few, many or a class for expanded clones.

V gene	J gene	D gene	CDR3 length	clone size	CDR3 protein	CDR3 DNA
TRBV19	TRBJ1-5	TRBD1	17	NA	CASTSPAEQGANQPQHF	TGTGCCAGTACCTCCCCGGCGGAACAGGGGGCCAATCAGCCCCAGCATTTT
TRBV19	TRBJ2-1	NA	12	NA	CATSRVPNEQFF	TGTGCCACCAGTCGGGTCCCCAATGAGCAGTTCTTC
TRBV6-5	TRBJ2-6	NA	16	once	CASSYLLGTGANVLTF	TGTGCCAGCAGTTACCTCCTCGGGACTGGGGCCAACGTCCTGACTTTC
TRBV28	TRBJ1-1	TRBD1	14	NA	CASSLTGADTEAFF	TGTGCCAGCAGTTTAACAGGGGCGGACACTGAAGCTTTCTTT
TRBV6-1	TRBJ1-6	NA	16	once	CASSGPSGGYNSPLHF	TGTGCCAGCAGTGGACCCTCGGGGGGATATAATTCACCCCTCCACTTT
TRBV2	TRBJ2-7	NA	13	NA	CASSGGPIGGQYF	TGTGCCAGCAGTGGAGGGCCTATAGGTGGGCAGTACTTC
TRBV6-5	TRBJ1-6	NA	13	once	CASFRGANSPLHF	TGTGCCAGCTTTCGGGGGGCTAATTCACCCCTCCACTTT
TRBV6-1	TRBJ1-6	NA	17	NA	CASSGLGASSYNSPLHF	TGTGCCAGCAGTGGGTTGGGGGCCTCCTCCTATAATTCACCCCTCCACTTT
TRBV10-3	TRBJ2-7	NA	14	NA	CAIQSPQPIGEQYF	TGTGCCATCCAATCGCCCCAACCGATCGGCGAGCAGTACTTC
TRBV4-1	TRBJ1-2	NA	14	NA	CASSQGGRNYGYTF	TGCGCCAGCAGCCAGGGGGGGCGGAACTATGGCTACACCTTC
TRBV2	TRBJ2-5	NA	18	NA	CASSGVRRPGNKQETQYF	TGTGCCAGCAGTGGCGTCCGAAGACCGGGGAACAAACAAGAGACCCAGTACTTC
TRBV10-1	TRBJ2-1	TRBD2	15	once	CASSPGLGVPNEQFF	TGCGCCAGCAGCCCGGGACTAGGGGTGCCCAATGAGCAGTTCTTC
TRBV5-6	TRBJ2-2	TRBD2	17	NA	CASSLTASGSSTGELFF	TGTGCCAGCAGCTTGACCGCTAGCGGGAGTTCCACCGGGGAGCTGTTTTTT
TRBV9	TRBJ1-2	TRBD1	16	NA	CASSGRWDGTGFGYTF	TGTGCCAGCAGCGGCCGCTGGGACGGGACAGGGTTCGGCTACACCTTC
TRBV3-1/TRBV3-2	TRBJ2-3	NA	11	NA	CASRGADTQYF	TGTGCCAGCCGCGGGGCAGATACGCAGTATTTT
TRBV30	TRBJ1-3	NA	15	NA	CAWNPRGIAGNTIYF	TGTGCCTGGAACCCCAGGGGAATTGCTGGAAACACCATATATTTT
TRBV5-1	TRBJ2-3	NA	14	NA	CASSWGDNTDTQYF	TGCGCCAGCAGCTGGGGGGATAACACAGATACGCAGTATTTT
TRBV2	TRBJ2-3	TRBD1	15	NA	CASRPGQGITDTQYF	TGTGCCAGCAGACCTGGACAGGGAATCACAGATACGCAGTATTTT
TRBV19	TRBJ1-6	NA	15	NA	CASSLQDRDNSPLHF	TGTGCCAGTAGTCTCCAGGACAGAGATAATTCACCCCTCCACTTT
TRBV6-1	TRBJ2-7	NA	15	NA	CASSERREGVGEQYF	TGTGCCAGCAGTGAAAGAAGGGAGGGGGTCGGTGAGCAGTACTTC
TRBV5-8	TRBJ2-3	NA	14	NA	CASSLSPSTDTQYF	TGTGCCAGCAGCTTGAGCCCTAGCACAGATACGCAGTATTTT
TRBV18	TRBJ2-5	TRBD1	15	NA	CASSPPGQYQETQYF	TGTGCCAGCTCACCACCGGGACAGTACCAAGAGACCCAGTACTTC
TRBV7-3	TRBJ1-1	NA	14	NA	CASSSASGLTEAFF	TGTGCCAGCAGCTCGGCGTCGGGGTTGACTGAAGCTTTCTTT
TRBV24-1	TRBJ2-5	NA	13	few	CATSRGPRETQYF	TGTGCCACCAGCAGGGGTCCGCGGGAGACCCAGTACTTC
TRBV5-1	TRBJ2-5	TRBD2	15	NA	CASSLVPAGVETQYF	TGCGCCAGCAGCTTGGTCCCCGCGGGGGTAGAGACCCAGTACTTC
TRBV6-5	TRBJ2-7	NA	11	NA	CATGGSYEQYF	TGTGCCACCGGGGGCTCCTACGAGCAGTACTTC
TRBV5-1	TRBJ1-6	TRBD1	16	NA	CASSIDGQAPNSPLHF	TGCGCCAGCAGCATCGATGGACAGGCCCCCAATTCACCCCTCCACTTT
TRBV29-1	TRBJ2-2	NA	14	NA	CSVDSATNTGELFF	TGCAGCGTTGACAGCGCCACGAACACCGGGGAGCTGTTTTTT
TRBV6-6	TRBJ2-7	TRBD2	16	many	CASSLGLAEKTYEQYF	TGTGCCAGCAGTTTAGGACTAGCGGAAAAAACCTACGAGCAGTACTTC
TRBV5-1	TRBJ1-3	NA	17	NA	CASSLDGGGSSGNTIYF	TGCGCCAGCAGCTTGGATGGTGGGGGCTCCTCTGGAAACACCATATATTTT
TRBV11-2	TRBJ1-6	NA	15	once	CASSLGASYNSPLHF	TGTGCCAGCAGCTTAGGGGCGAGCTATAATTCACCCCTCCACTTT
TRBV29-1	TRBJ2-7	TRBD2	13	NA	CSARLSGAYEQYF	TGCAGCGCTAGACTAAGCGGGGCCTACGAGCAGTACTTC
TRBV11-2	TRBJ1-6	NA	14	NA	CASSLDQGASPLHF	TGTGCCAGCAGCTTAGACCAGGGTGCGTCACCCCTCCACTTT
TRBV3-1/TRBV3-2	TRBJ1-3	NA	12	NA	CASSQSVNTIYF	TGTGCCAGCAGCCAGTCGGTGAACACCATATATTTT
TRBV15	TRBJ2-6	NA	19	NA	CATSRENQGLGSGANVLTF	TGTGCCACCAGCAGAGAGAACCAGGGCCTGGGCTCTGGGGCCAACGTCCTGACTTTC
TRBV7-8	TRBJ2-2	TRBD1	15	once	CASSLRDRLRGELFF	TGTGCCAGCAGCCTCCGGGACAGGCTACGCGGGGAGCTGTTTTTT
TRBV11-2	TRBJ2-7	TRBD2	16	NA	CASSFRTREVPYEQYF	TGTGCCAGCAGCTTCCGGACACGGGAGGTCCCCTACGAGCAGTACTTC
TRBV10-1	TRBJ1-1	NA	15	NA	CASSESPGGGTEAFF	TGCGCCAGCAGTGAGTCGCCCGGGGGGGGTACTGAAGCTTTCTTT
TRBV3-1/TRBV3-2	TRBJ2-5	TRBD1	15	NA	CASSQARGQQETQYF	TGTGCCAGCAGCCAAGCAAGGGGACAGCAAGAGACCCAGTACTTC
TRBV2	TRBJ2-5	TRBD2	15	NA	CASSGPLAGQETQYF	TGTGCCAGCAGTGGACCACTAGCGGGGCAAGAGACCCAGTACTTC
TRBV28	TRBJ1-6	NA	15	once	CATRGPGWNNSPLHF	TGTGCCACCCGCGGGCCCGGCTGGAATAATTCACCCCTCCACTTT
TRBV9	TRBJ2-3	TRBD1	16	NA	CASSVGTGGSTDTQYF	TGTGCCAGCAGCGTAGGGACAGGGGGCAGCACAGATACGCAGTATTTT
TRBV7-9	TRBJ1-6	TRBD1	17	NA	CASSETGTEIDNSPLHF	TGTGCCAGCAGCGAGACCGGGACAGAGATCGATAATTCACCCCTCCACTTT
TRBV18	TRBJ1-2	NA	11	NA	CASSDSYGYTF	TGTGCCAGCAGCGACAGCTATGGCTACACCTTC
TRBV5-1	TRBJ1-2	NA	13	NA	CASSADSPYGYTF	TGCGCCAGCAGCGCGGACAGTCCCTATGGCTACACCTTC
TRBV6-5	TRBJ1-6	TRBD1	14	NA	CASSPGQGESPLHF	TGTGCCAGCAGTCCGGGACAGGGAGAGTCACCCCTCCACTTT
TRBV6-5	TRBJ1-5	NA	15	NA	CASIPREADNQPQHF	TGTGCCAGCATCCCGAGGGAGGCGGACAATCAGCCCCAGCATTTT
TRBV11-2	TRBJ2-7	NA	12	NA	CASSLGQTASYF	TGTGCCAGCAGCCTTGGACAGACCGCCTCGTACTTC
TRBV6-5	TRBJ2-7	NA	13	NA	CASSAGGNYEQYF	TGTGCCAGCAGCGCAGGGGGGAACTACGAGCAGTACTTC
TRBV25-1	TRBJ1-1	NA	13	once	CASSEWLGTEAFF	TGTGCCAGCAGTGAATGGCTAGGAACTGAAGCTTTCTTT
TRBV7-2	TRBJ2-6	NA	12	NA	CASSPGANVLTF	TGTGCCAGCAGCCCAGGGGCCAACGTCCTGACTTTC
TRBV5-6	TRBJ2-2	NA	15	NA	CASSLGLGKTGELFF	TGTGCCAGCAGCTTGGGACTAGGGAAGACCGGGGAGCTGTTTTTT
TRBV2	TRBJ2-7	NA	13	NA	CASSRDFSYEQYF	TGTGCCAGCAGCCGGGACTTCTCCTACGAGCAGTACTTC